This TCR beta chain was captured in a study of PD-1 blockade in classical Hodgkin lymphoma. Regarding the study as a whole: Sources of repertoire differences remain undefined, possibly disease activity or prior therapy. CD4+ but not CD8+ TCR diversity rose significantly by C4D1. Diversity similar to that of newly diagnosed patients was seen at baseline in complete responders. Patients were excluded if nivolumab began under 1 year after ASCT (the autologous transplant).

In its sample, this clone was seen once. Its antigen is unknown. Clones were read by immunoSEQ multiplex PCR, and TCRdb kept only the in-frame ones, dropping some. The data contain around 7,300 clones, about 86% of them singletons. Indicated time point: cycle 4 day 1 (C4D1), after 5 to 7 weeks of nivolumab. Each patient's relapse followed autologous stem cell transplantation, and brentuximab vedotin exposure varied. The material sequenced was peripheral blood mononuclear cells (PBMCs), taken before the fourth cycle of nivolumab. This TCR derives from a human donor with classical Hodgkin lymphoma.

This CDR3 reads CAWSPGQGFGYTF. The CDR3 bases are TGTGCCTGGAGTCCGGGACAGGGATTTGGCTACACCTTC. The chain uses TRBV30 and TRBJ1-2; 9 nucleotides match TRBD1. V lost 2 bases, J lost 7 bases, and 5 bases stayed unmatched. The CDR3 is 13 amino acids. CDR1 and CDR2 (germline): GTSNPN, SVGIG (reference sequence).